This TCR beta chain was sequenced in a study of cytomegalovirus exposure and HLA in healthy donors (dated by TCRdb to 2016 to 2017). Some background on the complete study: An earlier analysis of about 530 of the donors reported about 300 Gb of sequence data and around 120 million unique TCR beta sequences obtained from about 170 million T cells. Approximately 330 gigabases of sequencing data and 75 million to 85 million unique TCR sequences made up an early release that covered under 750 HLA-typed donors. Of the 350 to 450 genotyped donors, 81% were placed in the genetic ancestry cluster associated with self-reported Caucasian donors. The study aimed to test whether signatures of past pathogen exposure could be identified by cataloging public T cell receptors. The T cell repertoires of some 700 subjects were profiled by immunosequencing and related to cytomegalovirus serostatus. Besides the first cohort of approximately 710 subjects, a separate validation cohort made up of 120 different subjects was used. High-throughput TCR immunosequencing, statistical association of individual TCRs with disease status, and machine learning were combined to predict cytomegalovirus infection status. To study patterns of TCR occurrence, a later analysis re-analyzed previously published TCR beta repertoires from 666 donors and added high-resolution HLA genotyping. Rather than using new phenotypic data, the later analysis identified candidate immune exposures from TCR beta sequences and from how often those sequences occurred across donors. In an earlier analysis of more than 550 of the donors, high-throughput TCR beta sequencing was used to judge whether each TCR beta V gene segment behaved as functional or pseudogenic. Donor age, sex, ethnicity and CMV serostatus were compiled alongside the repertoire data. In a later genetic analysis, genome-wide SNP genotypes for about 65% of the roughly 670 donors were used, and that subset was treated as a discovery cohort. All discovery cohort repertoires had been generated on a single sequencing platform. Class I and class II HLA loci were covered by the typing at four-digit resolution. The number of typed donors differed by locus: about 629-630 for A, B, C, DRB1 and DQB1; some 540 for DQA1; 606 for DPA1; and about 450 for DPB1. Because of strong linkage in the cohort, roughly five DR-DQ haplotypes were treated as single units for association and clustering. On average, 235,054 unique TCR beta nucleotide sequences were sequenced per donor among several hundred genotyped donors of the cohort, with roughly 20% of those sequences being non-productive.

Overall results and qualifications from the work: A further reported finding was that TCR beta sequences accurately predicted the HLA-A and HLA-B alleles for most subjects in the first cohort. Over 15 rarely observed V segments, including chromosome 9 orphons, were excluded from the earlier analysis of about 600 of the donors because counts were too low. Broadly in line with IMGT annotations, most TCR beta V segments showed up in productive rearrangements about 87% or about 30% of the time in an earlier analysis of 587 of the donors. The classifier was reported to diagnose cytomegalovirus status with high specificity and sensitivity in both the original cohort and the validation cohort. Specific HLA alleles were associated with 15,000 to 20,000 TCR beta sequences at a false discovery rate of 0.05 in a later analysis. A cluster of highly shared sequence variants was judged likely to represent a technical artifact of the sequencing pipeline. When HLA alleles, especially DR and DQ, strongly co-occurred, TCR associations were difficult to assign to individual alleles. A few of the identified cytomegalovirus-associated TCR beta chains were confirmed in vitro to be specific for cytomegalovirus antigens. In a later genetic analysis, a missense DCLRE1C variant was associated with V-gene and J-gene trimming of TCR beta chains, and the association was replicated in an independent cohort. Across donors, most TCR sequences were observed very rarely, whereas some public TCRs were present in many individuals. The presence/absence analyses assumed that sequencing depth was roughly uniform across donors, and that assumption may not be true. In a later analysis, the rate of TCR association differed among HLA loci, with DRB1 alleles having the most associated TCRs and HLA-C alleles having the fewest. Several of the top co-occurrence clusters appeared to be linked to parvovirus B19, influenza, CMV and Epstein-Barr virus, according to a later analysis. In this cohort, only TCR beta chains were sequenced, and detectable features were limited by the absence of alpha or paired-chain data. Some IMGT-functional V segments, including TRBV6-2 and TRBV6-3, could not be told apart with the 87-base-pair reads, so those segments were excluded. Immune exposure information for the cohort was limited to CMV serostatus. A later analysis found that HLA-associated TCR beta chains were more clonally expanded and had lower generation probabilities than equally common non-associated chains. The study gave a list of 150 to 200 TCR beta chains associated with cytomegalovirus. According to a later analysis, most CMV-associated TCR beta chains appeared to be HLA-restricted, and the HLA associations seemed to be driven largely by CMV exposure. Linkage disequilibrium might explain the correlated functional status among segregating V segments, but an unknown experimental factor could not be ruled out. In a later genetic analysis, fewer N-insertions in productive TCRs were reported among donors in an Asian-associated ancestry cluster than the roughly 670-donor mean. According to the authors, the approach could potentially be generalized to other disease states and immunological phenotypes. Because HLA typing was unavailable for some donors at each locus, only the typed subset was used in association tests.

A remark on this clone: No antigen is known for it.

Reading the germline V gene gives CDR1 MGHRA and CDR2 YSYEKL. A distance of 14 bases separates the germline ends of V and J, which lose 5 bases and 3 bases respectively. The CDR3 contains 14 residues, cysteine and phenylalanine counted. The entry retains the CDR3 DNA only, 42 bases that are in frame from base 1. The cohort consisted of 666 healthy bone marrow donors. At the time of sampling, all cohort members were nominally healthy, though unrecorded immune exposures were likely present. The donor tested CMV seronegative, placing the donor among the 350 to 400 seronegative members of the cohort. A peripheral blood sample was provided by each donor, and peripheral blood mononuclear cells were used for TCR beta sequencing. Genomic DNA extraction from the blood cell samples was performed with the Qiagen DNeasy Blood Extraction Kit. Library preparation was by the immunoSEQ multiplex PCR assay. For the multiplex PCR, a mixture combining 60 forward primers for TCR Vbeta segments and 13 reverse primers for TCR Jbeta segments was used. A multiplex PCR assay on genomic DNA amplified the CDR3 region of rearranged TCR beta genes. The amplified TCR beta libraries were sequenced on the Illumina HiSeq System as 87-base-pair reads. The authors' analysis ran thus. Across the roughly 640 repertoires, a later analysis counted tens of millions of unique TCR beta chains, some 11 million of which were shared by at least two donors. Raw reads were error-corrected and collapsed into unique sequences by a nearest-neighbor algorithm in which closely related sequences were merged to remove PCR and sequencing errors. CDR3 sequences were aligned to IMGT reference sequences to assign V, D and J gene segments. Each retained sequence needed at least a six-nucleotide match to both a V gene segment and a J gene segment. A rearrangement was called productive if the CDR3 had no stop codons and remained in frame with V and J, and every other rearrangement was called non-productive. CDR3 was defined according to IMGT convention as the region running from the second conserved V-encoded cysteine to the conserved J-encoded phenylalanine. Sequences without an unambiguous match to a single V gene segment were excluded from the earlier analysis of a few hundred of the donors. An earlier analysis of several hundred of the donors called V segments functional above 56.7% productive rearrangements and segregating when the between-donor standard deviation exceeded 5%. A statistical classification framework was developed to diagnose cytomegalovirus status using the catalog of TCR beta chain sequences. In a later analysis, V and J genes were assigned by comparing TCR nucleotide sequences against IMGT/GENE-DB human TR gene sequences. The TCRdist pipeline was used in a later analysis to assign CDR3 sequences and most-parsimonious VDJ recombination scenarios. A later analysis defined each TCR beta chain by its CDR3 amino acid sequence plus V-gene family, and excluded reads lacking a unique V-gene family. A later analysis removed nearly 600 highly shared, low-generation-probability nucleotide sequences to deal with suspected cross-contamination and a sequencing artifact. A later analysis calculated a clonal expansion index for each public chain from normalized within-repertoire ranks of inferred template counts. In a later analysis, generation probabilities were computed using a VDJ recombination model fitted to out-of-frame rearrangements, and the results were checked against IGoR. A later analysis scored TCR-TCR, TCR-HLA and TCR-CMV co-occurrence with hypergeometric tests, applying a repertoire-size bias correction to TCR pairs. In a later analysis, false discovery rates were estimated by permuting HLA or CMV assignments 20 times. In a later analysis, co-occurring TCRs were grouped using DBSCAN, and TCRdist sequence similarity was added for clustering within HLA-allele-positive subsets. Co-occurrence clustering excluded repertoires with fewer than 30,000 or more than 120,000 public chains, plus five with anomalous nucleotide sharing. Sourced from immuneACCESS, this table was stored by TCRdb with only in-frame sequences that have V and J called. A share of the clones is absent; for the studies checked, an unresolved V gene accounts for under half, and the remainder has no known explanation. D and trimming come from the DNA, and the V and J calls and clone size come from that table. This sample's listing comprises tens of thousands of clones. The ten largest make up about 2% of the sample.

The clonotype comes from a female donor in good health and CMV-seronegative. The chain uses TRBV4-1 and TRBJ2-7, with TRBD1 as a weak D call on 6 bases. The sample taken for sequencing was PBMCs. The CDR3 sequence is CASSSMGTIYEQYF. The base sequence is TGCGCCAGCAGCTCCATGGGGACAATCTACGAGCAGTACTTC.